This T cell receptor (beta chain) was recorded in a study of identical twins. TCRdb re-called the 5' RACE reads with MiXCR, one entry per CDR3 protein. The sample carries 450,000 or so distinct CDR3 sequences, around 14% recorded once. This clonotype was seen only a few times. V dropped 7 bases and J dropped 2; count of bases not matched to a gene: 11. The CDR3 sequence is 15 residues long. Germline assignment: CDR1 MDHEN and CDR2 SYDVKM. Separately, the same data were catalogued under a study of yellow fever vaccine responses in identical twins.

The sequencing sample was made of CD4+ T cells sorted from blood. This clonotype was sampled from a young woman in good health. The chain joins TRBV28 to TRBJ2-7; 7 positions match TRBD2. Here the CDR3 DNA reads TGTGCCAGCACCATCCCCGGGGGGTCCCCCTACGAGCAGTACTTC. Its protein product is CASTIPGGSPYEQYF. The variable domain in full, with the rest retrieved from reference TRBV28 and TRBJ2-7, is DVKVTQSSRYLVKRTGEKVFLECVQDMDHENMFWYRQDPGLGLRLIYFSYDVKMKEKGDIPEGYSVSREKKERFSLILESASTNQTSMYLCASTIPGGSPYEQYFGPGTRLTVT.